The entry below describes one TCR beta chain. Antigen specificity is unknown. Trimming cost V 4 bases and J 4 bases, with 7 bases left between them. Germline values: CDR1 SGDLS, CDR2 YYNGEE. CDR3 length: 12 residues. The sample originates from a study of long-term antiretroviral therapy in people with HIV. Broader study findings: Relative to transplant donor controls, diversity remained lower despite increasing after ART.

Survey-level resolution applied to immunoSEQ assay v3.0. Using immunoSEQ multiplex PCR, the repertoire was profiled, and TCRdb retains in-frame clones only, with some absent. The sample has 35,000 to 45,000 clones, about 86% seen once. The chain joins TRBV9 to TRBJ2-3; unclear D gene. The receptor was derived from a woman aged 18-29 years with HIV. Sequencing used unsorted PBMCs, obtained just before starting antiretroviral therapy. The CDR3 sequence: CASSTLPDTQYF. The CDR3 bases are TGTGCCAGCAGCACTTTACCAGATACGCAGTATTTT.